This T cell receptor (beta chain) was documented in a study of T-cell memory formation after mild COVID-19. V was pared by 2 bases and J by 3 bases, with 6 bases of the junction left unmatched. The CDR3 has 15 amino acids. Germline V CDR1 and CDR2: MGHRA, YSYEKL. TCRdb fed the 5' RACE reads into MiXCR, producing one record per CDR3 protein. This table has some 200,000 distinct CDR3 sequences, 20% to 25% appearing once. Sequenced material: PBMCs or a T cell subset sorted from them (not recorded which). The origin of this receptor is an adult woman who had mild COVID-19 (a few samples of this study predate the infection). Cell type and time point are not known. The chain employs TRBV4-1 and TRBJ2-7; 8 bases map to TRBD1. The CDR3: CASSQTRQGLYEQYF. CDR3 sequence (DNA): TGCGCCAGCAGCCAAACAAGACAGGGGCTCTACGAGCAGTACTTC.